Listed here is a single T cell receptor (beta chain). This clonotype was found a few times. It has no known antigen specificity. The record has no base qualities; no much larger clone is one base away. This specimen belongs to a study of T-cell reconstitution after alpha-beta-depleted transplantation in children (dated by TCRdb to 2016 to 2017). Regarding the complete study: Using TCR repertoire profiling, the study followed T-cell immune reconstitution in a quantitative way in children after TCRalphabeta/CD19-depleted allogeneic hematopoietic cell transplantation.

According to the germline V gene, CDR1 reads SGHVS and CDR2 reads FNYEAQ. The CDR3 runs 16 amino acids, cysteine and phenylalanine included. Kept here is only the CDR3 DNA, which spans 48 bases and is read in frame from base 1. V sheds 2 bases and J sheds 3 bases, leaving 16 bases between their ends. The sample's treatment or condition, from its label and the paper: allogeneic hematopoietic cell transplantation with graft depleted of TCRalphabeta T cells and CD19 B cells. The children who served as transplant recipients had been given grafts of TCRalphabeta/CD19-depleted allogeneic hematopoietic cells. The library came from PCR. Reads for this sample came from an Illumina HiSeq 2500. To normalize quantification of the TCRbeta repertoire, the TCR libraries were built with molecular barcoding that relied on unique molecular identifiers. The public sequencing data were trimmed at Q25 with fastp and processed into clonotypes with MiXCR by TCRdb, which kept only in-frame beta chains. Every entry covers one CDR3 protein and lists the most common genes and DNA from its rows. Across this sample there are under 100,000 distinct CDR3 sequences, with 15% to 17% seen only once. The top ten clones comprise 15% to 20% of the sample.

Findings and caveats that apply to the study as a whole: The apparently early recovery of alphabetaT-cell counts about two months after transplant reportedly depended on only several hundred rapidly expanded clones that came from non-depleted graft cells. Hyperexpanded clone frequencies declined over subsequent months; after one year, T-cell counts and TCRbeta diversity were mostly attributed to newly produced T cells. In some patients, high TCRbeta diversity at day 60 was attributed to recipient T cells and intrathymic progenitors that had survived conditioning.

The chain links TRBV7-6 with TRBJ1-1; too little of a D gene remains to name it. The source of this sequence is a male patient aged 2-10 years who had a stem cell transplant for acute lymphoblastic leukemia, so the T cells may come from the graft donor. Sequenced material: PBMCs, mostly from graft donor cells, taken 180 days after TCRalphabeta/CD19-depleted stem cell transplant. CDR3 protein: CASSLPTTESDTEAFF. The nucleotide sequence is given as TGTGCCAGCAGCTTACCGACTACAGAGTCGGACACTGAAGCTTTCTTT.